Shown below are 28 T cell receptor beta chains from a single sample sequenced in a study of T cells after somatic rescue of genetic block. Assay: immunoSEQ multiplex PCR; the TCRdb copy retains only in-frame clones and omits some. The sample comprises roughly 15,000 clones, 65% to 85% of which are singletons, and about 20% rests with the top ten. The sample was peripheral blood mononuclear cells (PBMCs). The source is a boy aged 5 to 17.

This clone has just a few counts. V and J are TRBV5-1 and TRBJ1-6; D may be TRBD1 (5 bases). The germline CDR1 and CDR2 sequences are SGHRS and YFSETQ. CDR3 size: 16 residues. V shed 0 bases and J shed 9 bases, with 16 bases lying between them. CDR3 in amino acids: CASSLGGPSEGSPLHF. DNA for the CDR3: TGCGCCAGCAGCTTGGGGGGACCGAGTGAGGGTTCACCCCTCCACTTT.

This clone was counted a single time. This chain links TRBV5-5 with TRBJ1-4; 10 positions match TRBD1. CDR3 size: 15 residues. J lost 7 bases, V lost 2 bases, and 5 bases had no gene match. The germline gives CDR1 SGHKS, CDR2 YYEKEE (reference sequence). CDR3 in amino acids: CASSFDRGLREKLFF. CDR3 in DNA: TGTGCCAGCAGCTTCGACAGGGGGCTTCGTGAAAAACTGTTTTTT.

V gene TRBV6-1 combines with J gene TRBJ2-4; 9 nucleotides agree with TRBD1. Trimming cost V 10 bases and J 6 bases; bases outside gene matches: 7. The germline CDR1 and CDR2 sequences are MNHNS and SASEGT. The CDR3 is 13 residues long. CDR3 in amino acids: CATRGTGRNIQYF. The CDR3 DNA reads TGTGCCACCCGGGGGACAGGGAGAAACATTCAGTACTTC.

This clone was seen a few times. CDR3 coding DNA: TGTGCCAGCAGCTTCCGGGGAACCCTGAACACCGGGGAGCTGTTTTTT. Protein product: CASSFRGTLNTGELFF. V and J are TRBV11-2 and TRBJ2-2, with D possibly TRBD2 on 5 matching bases. CDR3 size: 16 residues. V was trimmed by 3 bases and J by 1 base, leaving 12 bases between them. The germline CDR1 and CDR2 sequences are SGHAT and FQNNGV.

The rearrangement links TRBV30 to TRBJ2-1, with 8 bases aligning to TRBD2. Germline CDR1 GTSNPN, CDR2 SVGIG (reference sequence). J was trimmed by 9 bases and V by 5 bases; bases with no gene match: 6. This CDR3 contains 12 residues. The CDR3 coding sequence is TGTGCCTGGGGAGCGGGAGTAGCTGAGCAGTTCTTC. This gives the protein CAWGAGVAEQFF.

The genes are TRBV10-3 and TRBJ1-1; perhaps TRBD1 as D (5 bases). Per the germline V gene, CDR1 is ENHRY and CDR2 is SYGVKD. This CDR3 spans 13 amino acids. V shed 4 bases and J shed 1 base, with 7 bases lying between them. CDR3 sequence reads: CAISGGGNTEAFF. The CDR3 DNA reads TGTGCCATCAGTGGGGGGGGGAACACTGAAGCTTTCTTT.

The J gene is TRBJ2-1, the V gene TRBV5-1, with TRBD2 identical over 7 bases. Germline CDR1 is SGHRS and CDR2 is YFSETQ. V lost 1 base and J lost 4; bases outside the gene matches: 8. The CDR3 runs to 16 residues. CDR3 residues: CASSLQGGRAYNEQFF. The CDR3 region has the DNA TGCGCCAGCAGCTTGCAGGGCGGGAGAGCTTACAATGAGCAGTTCTTC.

The chain uses TRBV5-1 and TRBJ1-5; 11 nucleotides align to TRBD1. Trimming cost V 0 bases and J 6 bases; bases outside gene matches: 2. CDR3 length equals 15 residues. Germline values: CDR1 SGHRS, CDR2 YFSETQ. The CDR3 is CASSLAGQGGQPQHF. The CDR3, as DNA: TGCGCCAGCAGCTTGGCGGGACAGGGGGGTCAGCCCCAGCATTTT.

This rearrangement joins TRBV28 to TRBJ1-4, with TRBD1 identical over 8 bases. The CDR3 sequence is 14 residues long. The trim removed 5 bases at V and 8 bases at J, leaving 7 bases unmatched. Germline V lookup: CDR1 MDHEN, CDR2 SYDVKM. CDR3 DNA sequence: TGTGCCAGCAGTCCCGCGGACAGGGAGGAAAAACTGTTTTTT. It specifies CASSPADREEKLFF.

The chain carries TRBV18 and TRBJ2-7, with D tentatively TRBD1 or TRBD2 (5 bases each). The CDR3 consists of 14 residues. Trimming took 3 bases from V and 9 from J, leaving 18 bases between them. Germline CDR1 and CDR2: KGHSH and LQKENI. The CDR3 spells CASSPPGRSDWQYF. The CDR3 bases are TGTGCCAGCTCACCTCCGGGACGGTCGGATTGGCAGTACTTC.

The V gene is TRBV14, the J gene TRBJ2-5; D is perhaps TRBD1 or TRBD2 (5 bases each). The V end lost 4 bases, the J end lost 7 bases, and 7 bases lay between the germline ends. The CDR3 covers 11 residues. CDR1 and CDR2 from the germline V gene are SGHDN and FVKESK. This chain's CDR3 is CASSPGATQYF. The CDR3 bases are TGTGCCAGCAGCCCCGGGGCGACCCAGTACTTC.

The V call is TRBV6-4, the J call TRBJ1-5; 7 nucleotides match TRBD1. CDR1 and CDR2 (germline): MRHNA, SNTAGT. V lost 4 bases and J lost 9; bases outside the gene matches: 21. The CDR3 runs to 18 residues. In nucleotides, the CDR3 is TGTGCCAGCAGTGCTTTCCGGGACAGTTGGTTCCACAGTTCGCCCCAGCATTTT. Translating it yields CASSAFRDSWFHSSPQHF.

The V gene is TRBV19, the J gene TRBJ2-7, with D perhaps TRBD1 (6 bases). CDR1 LNHDA and CDR2 SQIVND come from the germline V gene (reference sequence). Trimming stripped 4 bases from V and 2 bases from J, with 9 bases between. The CDR3 length is 13 residues. The CDR3 is CASSRTATYEQYF. The CDR3, as DNA: TGTGCCAGTAGTAGGACAGCCACCTACGAGCAGTACTTC.

The V gene is TRBV5-5, the J gene TRBJ2-3; D ambiguous. The CDR3 is 11 amino acids. Germline-derived CDR1 and CDR2 are SGHKS and YYEKEE (reference sequence). V lost 6 bases and J 4 bases, leaving 6 bases between the germline ends. The CDR3 region is CASKVADTQYF. In DNA form, the CDR3 reads TGTGCCAGCAAAGTGGCAGATACGCAGTATTTT.

The sample holds a few counts of this clone. This chain connects TRBV18 to TRBJ1-1; no reliable D call. Germline V gene data show CDR1 as KGHSH and CDR2 as LQKENI. This CDR3 has 16 residues. Trimming pared 2 bases from V and 1 base from J, leaving 14 bases between. CDR3 loop: CASSPVLDPRNTEAFF. DNA of the CDR3: TGTGCCAGCTCACCAGTCCTGGACCCGAGGAACACTGAAGCTTTCTTT.

The chain links TRBV19 to TRBJ2-5, with 11 bases lining up with TRBD2. V was pared by 3 bases and J by 4 bases, with 1 base of the junction left unmatched. The CDR3 covers 14 residues. Germline CDR1 is LNHDA and CDR2 is SQIVND (reference sequence). The CDR3 nucleotides read TGTGCCAGTAGTATTCTAGCGGGAGGAGAGACCCAGTACTTC. Protein: CASSILAGGETQYF. The full variable domain, completed using reference TRBV19 and TRBJ2-5, is DGGITQSPKYLFRKEGQNVTLSCEQNLNHDAMYWYRQDPGQGLRLIYYSQIVNDFQKGDIAEGYSVSREKKESFPLTVTSAQKNPTAFYLCASSILAGGETQYFGPGTRLLVL.

The rearrangement joins TRBV11-2 to TRBJ2-7, with 10 bases identical to TRBD1. The CDR3 is 15 amino acids. V lost 5 bases, J lost 3 bases, and 7 bases stayed unmatched. Germline assignment: CDR1 SGHAT and CDR2 FQNNGV. This CDR3 is CASSPMGQGSYEQYF. CDR3 DNA: TGTGCCAGCAGCCCTATGGGACAGGGGAGCTACGAGCAGTACTTC. The whole variable domain, filled in from reference TRBV11-2 and TRBJ2-7, reads EAGVAQSPRYKIIEKRQSVAFWCNPISGHATLYWYQQILGQGPKLLIQFQNNGVVDDSQLPKDRFSAERLKGVDSTLKIQPAKLEDSAVYLCASSPMGQGSYEQYFGPGTRLTVT.

The chain employs TRBV6-6 and TRBJ2-5; 9 nucleotides line up with TRBD1. Germline CDR1 reads MNHNY; CDR2 reads SVGAGI (reference sequence). The ends lost 4 bases at V and 2 bases at J; junction bases unmatched: 8. The CDR3 loop spans 16 amino acids. The CDR3 loop is CASSFGLGQGQETQYF. The CDR3, as DNA: TGTGCCAGCAGTTTTGGTCTGGGACAGGGTCAAGAGACCCAGTACTTC.

This clone was seen just once. The chain carries TRBV6-5 and TRBJ2-7, with 9 bases fitting TRBD1. CDR3 size: 14 residues. The germline V gene has CDR1 MNHEY and CDR2 SVGAGI. V shed 5 bases and J 2 bases; nucleotides not matched to a gene: 4. The CDR3 is CASSIWTGAYEQYF. CDR3 coding DNA: TGTGCCAGCAGTATTTGGACAGGGGCCTACGAGCAGTACTTC.

CDR3 bases: TGTGCCAGTAGTATAGGGGAAAGCACGTGGATCCAGTACTTC. Protein: CASSIGESTWIQYF. The gene calls are TRBV19 and TRBJ2-5, with D unclear. Trimming stripped 1 base from V and 10 bases from J, with 16 bases between. Germline loops: CDR1 LNHDA, CDR2 SQIVND (reference sequence). The CDR3 has 14 amino acids.

This clone was seen once. The chain is built from TRBV5-1 and TRBJ2-3; possibly TRBD1 for D (6 bases). With 0 bases removed from V and 2 bases from J, the gap between germline ends came to 13 bases. The germline V gene encodes CDR1 SGHRS and CDR2 YFSETQ. This CDR3 is 16 amino acids long. CDR3 nucleotides: TGCGCCAGCAGCTTGGCCCCGACAGGCCTCACAGATACGCAGTATTTT. It specifies CASSLAPTGLTDTQYF.

V usage is TRBV29-1 and J usage is TRBJ1-2, with TRBD1 identical over 9 bases. Germline CDR1 reads SQVTM; CDR2 reads ANQGSEA. Losses at the gene ends were 4 bases for V and 7 bases for J; bases not matched to a gene: 7. The length of the CDR3 is 13 residues. The CDR3 region is CSVGAGTGTGYTF. The CDR3 DNA follows: TGCAGCGTTGGGGCCGGGACAGGGACTGGCTACACCTTC.

The J gene is TRBJ2-7, the V gene TRBV11-2, with 7 bases fitting TRBD2. Per germline, CDR1 SGHAT and CDR2 FQNNGV. V lost 7 bases, J lost 2 bases, and 14 bases stayed unmatched. The CDR3 covers 16 residues. This CDR3 is CASNRGSGTDTYEQYF. DNA for the CDR3: TGTGCCAGCAACCGTGGGAGCGGGACGGATACCTACGAGCAGTACTTC.

The chain couples TRBV5-1 to TRBJ2-5; 7 bases line up with TRBD1. The CDR3 runs 14 residues. V was clipped by 3 bases and J by 4 bases; unmatched bases: 6. Germline-derived CDR1 and CDR2 are SGHRS and YFSETQ. CDR3 sequence reads: CASSSGQLRETQYF. CDR3 nucleotides: TGCGCCAGCAGCTCGGGACAGTTGCGAGAGACCCAGTACTTC.

The V gene is TRBV28, the J gene TRBJ2-3; D not resolved. Germline V gives CDR1 MDHEN, CDR2 SYDVKM. V shed 6 bases and J shed 4 bases, with 5 bases lying between them. CDR3 size: 11 residues. The CDR3 DNA is TGTGCCAGCAGCACCGCAGATACGCAGTATTTT. This sequence encodes CASSTADTQYF.

This clone is labeled as medium-sized. The CDR3 region is CASGSTGPYNEQFF. CDR3 in DNA: TGTGCTAGTGGTTCAACGGGTCCGTACAATGAGCAGTTCTTC. The chain recombines TRBV12-5 with TRBJ2-1, with D hard to call. Germline V lookup: CDR1 LGHNT, CDR2 FRNRAP. The CDR3 length is 14 residues. V was clipped by 4 bases and J by 4 bases, with 11 bases between them.

V gene TRBV2 combines with J gene TRBJ2-2, with TRBD2 matching 8 bases. The J segment lost 4 bases and the V segment lost 6 bases, leaving 7 bases of the junction unmatched. The CDR3 is 15 amino acids. Germline V gene data show CDR1 as SNHLY and CDR2 as FYNNEI. The CDR3 region is CASRPGGALTGELFF. Written as DNA, the CDR3 is TGTGCCAGCAGGCCCGGGGGGGCCCTCACCGGGGAGCTGTTTTTT. Together with reference TRBV2 and TRBJ2-2, the CDR3 gives the full variable domain: EPEVTQTPSHQVTQMGQEVILRCVPISNHLYFYWYRQILGQKVEFLVSFYNNEISEKSEIFDDQFSVERPDGSNFTLKIRSTKLEDSAMYFCASRPGGALTGELFFGEGSRLTVL.

The V call is TRBV27, the J call TRBJ2-6; D call uncertain. The CDR3 totals 15 residues. The germline V and J ends were trimmed by 3 bases and 1 base, with 7 bases remaining between them. CDR1 is MNHEY and CDR2 is SMNVEV in the germline V gene (reference sequence). CDR3 coding DNA: TGTGCCAGCAGTTTGCTGGGATCTGGGGCCAACGTCCTGACTTTC. Translated: CASSLLGSGANVLTF.